The clone carrying this TCR beta chain was observed a handful of times. Quantitative molecular-barcoded 5'-RACE generated the TCR beta libraries. TCRdb ran MiXCR on the 5' RACE reads and lists one entry per CDR3 protein. The sample records about 140,000 distinct CDR3 sequences, under 35% being singletons. Between the trimmed V and J ends, which lost 5 bases and 3 bases, there was a span of 10 bases. This CDR3 is 12 amino acids long. The germline V gene encodes CDR1 SQVTM and CDR2 ANQGSEA. These data are taken from a study of CD8 T cells in ankylosing spondylitis. This receptor was taken from a male donor with ankylosing spondylitis. The chain recombines TRBV29-1 with TRBJ1-1, with D perhaps TRBD1 (5 bases). Sequencing was performed on synovial fluid, either unsorted or a sorted T cell fraction (not recorded which). As DNA, the CDR3 is TGCAGCGTTATCTGGACACACACTGAAGCTTTCTTT. Translating it yields CSVIWTHTEAFF.